One and the same sample provided the 25 T cell receptor beta chains below, sequenced in a study of T cell repertoires in cytomegalovirus infection. TCRdb used MiXCR to reprocess the reads, holding one entry per CDR3 protein. Found here are hundreds of thousands of distinct CDR3 sequences, roughly a quarter of them singletons; the top ten hold approximately 8%. Sequenced material: CD8+ T cells from PBMCs. The receptors here all came from a human donor in good health (CMV status not recorded). Some clones in this sample may be carry-over from other donors' samples.

As regards this clonotype: Possible read error: a much larger clone is one base away. The chain joins TRBV7-6 to TRBJ2-5; the D call may be TRBD1 or TRBD2 (6 bases each). The V end was cut by 2 bases, the J end by 5 bases, with 12 bases between. This CDR3 spans 14 amino acids. CDR1 and CDR2 (germline): SGHVS, FNYEAQ. CDR3 protein: CASSLYGGRETQYF. CDR3 nucleotides: TGTGCCAGCAGCTTATACGGGGGCAGGGAGACCCAGTACTTC.

This clonotype was seen at least ten times. V usage is TRBV7-6 and J usage is TRBJ2-3; 10 bases fit TRBD2. V was clipped by 2 bases and J by 3 bases; unmatched bases: 5. Germline V CDR1 and CDR2: SGHVS, FNYEAQ. The CDR3 covers 16 residues. In nucleotides, the CDR3 is TGTGCCAGCAGCTTACGGCTAGCGGGGGTGACAGATACGCAGTATTTT. Translated: CASSLRLAGVTDTQYF.

As concerns this clonotype: A much larger clone lies a single base off, so this may be a read error. The rearrangement links TRBV19 to TRBJ1-6, with no clear D. The CDR3 sequence is 15 residues long. Germline V CDR1 and CDR2: LNHDA, SQIVND (reference sequence). In nucleotides, the CDR3 is TGTGTCAGTAGCCTTACAGCGCAATATAATTCACCCCTCCACTTT. It translates to CVSSLTAQYNSPLHF.

This clonotype was counted many times. The chain combines TRBV7-9 with TRBJ2-2, with 7 bases that match TRBD1. The trim removed 4 bases at V and 0 bases at J, leaving 23 bases unmatched. CDR3 length: 22 amino acids. Germline-derived CDR1 and CDR2 are SEHNR and FQNEAQ (reference sequence). The chain's CDR3 is CASSSTLKPPARDSPNTGELFF. The CDR3 DNA reads as TGTGCCAGCAGCTCCACATTAAAGCCTCCAGCCAGGGACAGCCCGAACACCGGGGAGCTGTTTTTT. Full variable domain (missing parts from reference TRBV7-9 and TRBJ2-2): DTGVSQNPRHKITKRGQNVTFRCDPISEHNRLYWYRQTLGQGPEFLTYFQNEAQLEKSRLLSDRFSAERPKGSFSTLEIQRTEQGDSAMYLCASSSTLKPPARDSPNTGELFFGEGSRLTVL.

The chain is built from TRBV11-2 and TRBJ2-3, with a weak D call TRBD1 (5 bases). Germline assignment: CDR1 SGHAT and CDR2 FQNNGV. This CDR3 has 15 amino acids. V lost 7 bases and J lost 3, with 17 bases in between. Here the CDR3 DNA reads TGTGCCAGCACCGAAGCCCCAGGGTGGACAGATACGCAGTATTTT. Its protein product is CASTEAPGWTDTQYF.

The chain carries TRBV9 and TRBJ2-7; TRBD2 might be the D (5 bases). Germline lookup yields CDR1 SGDLS and CDR2 YYNGEE. The CDR3 is 15 amino acids. V was clipped by 3 bases and J by 3 bases, with 16 bases between them. The CDR3 DNA is TGTGCCAGCAGCGCTCCGCAAAACGGGGTCTACGAGCAGTACTTC. Its translation is CASSAPQNGVYEQYF.

J is TRBJ2-7 and V is TRBV5-8; D uncertain. Germline V gene sequence: CDR1 SGHTS, CDR2 YDEGEE. The CDR3 covers 15 residues. V lost 1 base to trimming and J lost 0 bases, with 11 bases between them. Here the CDR3 DNA reads TGTGCCAGCAGCTTGTTGGGCCGAAGCTCCTACGAGCAGTACGTC. Protein: CASSLLGRSSYEQYV.

This clonotype was seen at least ten times. V and J are TRBV6-2 or TRBV6-3 and TRBJ2-2; 7 bases fit TRBD1. With 7 bases clipped from V and 1 base from J, the junction kept 9 bases outside the gene matches. Germline lookup yields CDR1 MNHEY and CDR2 SVGEGT. This CDR3 region has 16 residues. This CDR3 is CASTLLRDRNTGELFF. DNA for the CDR3: TGTGCCAGCACCCTTCTCCGGGACAGGAACACCGGGGAGCTGTTTTTT.

This chain links TRBV9 with TRBJ2-6; perhaps TRBD1 as D (6 bases). This CDR3 has 16 residues. Per germline, CDR1 SGDLS and CDR2 YYNGEE. Trimming stripped 3 bases from V and 1 base from J, with 11 bases between. In nucleotides, the CDR3 is TGTGCCAGCAGCGAAACAGGGATTTCTGGGGCCAACGTCCTGACTTTC. Protein product: CASSETGISGANVLTF.

This chain links TRBV5-1 with TRBJ1-2; maybe TRBD1 (6 bases). CDR1 is SGHRS, CDR2 YFSETQ, per germline. CDR3 length: 13 amino acids. V was cut by 5 bases and J by 8 bases, with 16 bases left in between. The CDR3 reads CASRPDQRGGYTF. CDR3 nucleotide sequence: TGCGCCAGCAGACCGGACCAAAGGGGGGGCTACACCTTC.

In this sample, this clonotype turned up a few times. The rearrangement joins TRBV11-3 to TRBJ2-1; possibly TRBD2 for D (5 bases). Trimming shortened V by 4 bases and J by 1 base, and 17 bases separated the two germline ends. Germline CDR1 and CDR2: SGHNT and YENEEA. CDR3 length: 17 amino acids. CDR3 protein: CASSSRRGERSYNEQFF. CDR3 DNA sequence: TGTGCCAGCAGCTCCAGGCGTGGGGAGAGGTCCTACAATGAGCAGTTCTTC.

V usage is TRBV7-9 and J usage is TRBJ2-7; TRBD1 matches at 8 bases. Germline values: CDR1 SEHNR, CDR2 FQNEAQ (reference sequence). The CDR3 consists of 14 residues. The V gene end was trimmed by 1 base and the J gene end by 5 bases; junction bases not matched to a gene: 4. CDR3 in amino acids: CASSLEGQGDEQYF. As DNA, the CDR3 is TGTGCCAGCAGCTTAGAAGGACAGGGAGACGAGCAGTACTTC.

The CDR3 DNA follows: TGTGCCAGCAGCTCTCCCGGAGCTAGCGGCCACACCGGGGAGCTGTTTTTT. As protein: CASSSPGASGHTGELFF. This chain uses TRBV7-9 with TRBJ2-2; 7 positions match TRBD2. This CDR3 comprises 17 residues. CDR1 is SEHNR and CDR2 is FQNEAQ in the germline V gene (reference sequence). The junction had 11 bases not matched to a gene; V was cut back by 4 bases and J by 3 bases.

This clonotype was counted a few times. The genes are TRBV6-2 or TRBV6-3 and TRBJ1-1, with D tentatively TRBD1 (5 bases). Germline CDR1 and CDR2: MNHEY and SVGEGT. The V end lost 2 bases, the J end lost 6 bases, and 10 bases lay between the germline ends. This CDR3 is built from 13 residues. Written as DNA, the CDR3 is TGTGCCAGCAGTTACGGGGGGACGGCTGAAGCTTTCTTT. Translated: CASSYGGTAEAFF.

This clonotype has just a few counts. The J gene is TRBJ1-1, the V gene TRBV28; a possible D gene is TRBD1 (6 bases). The CDR3 is 17 residues long. In germline, CDR1 is MDHEN, CDR2 SYDVKM. V dropped 7 bases and J dropped 0 bases, with 21 bases sitting between them. CDR3 nucleotide sequence: TGTGCCAGCAACCTTAGAGGGGGAACAGCCCTGAACACTGAAGCTTTCTTT. Its translation: CASNLRGGTALNTEAFF.

This rearrangement joins TRBV2 to TRBJ1-1; the D gene is possibly TRBD1 (5 bases). The CDR3 loop spans 14 amino acids. Trimming removed 0 bases at V and 6 bases at J, with 11 bases between. CDR1 is SNHLY, CDR2 FYNNEI, per germline. The CDR3 nucleotides are TGTGCCAGCAGTGAAGCGCTTGGGGCGGCTGAAGCTTTCTTT. It encodes CASSEALGAAEAFF. Full variable domain (missing parts from reference TRBV2 and TRBJ1-1): EPEVTQTPSHQVTQMGQEVILRCVPISNHLYFYWYRQILGQKVEFLVSFYNNEISEKSEIFDDQFSVERPDGSNFTLKIRSTKLEDSAMYFCASSEALGAAEAFFGQGTRLTVV.

The chain employs TRBV6-4 and TRBJ2-7; D remains unclear. Germline V CDR1 and CDR2: MRHNA, SNTAGT. The CDR3 totals 16 residues. The V end lost 2 bases, the J end lost 0 bases, and 14 bases lay between the germline ends. CDR3 in amino acids: CASSDEPGRSSYEQYF. The CDR3 DNA is TGTGCCAGCAGTGACGAGCCCGGACGGAGCTCCTACGAGCAGTACTTC.

The count of this clonotype is one. The chain employs TRBV7-6 and TRBJ2-1; D uncertain. CDR3 length equals 15 residues. CDR1 SGHVS and CDR2 FNYEAQ come from the germline V gene. V lost 1 base to trimming and J lost 2 bases, with 9 bases between them. Here the CDR3 DNA reads TGTGCCAGCAGCTTAGAGGCAACTGCCTACAATGAGCAGTTCTTC. Translated, it gives CASSLEATAYNEQFF.

This clonotype was observed many times. J is TRBJ2-7 and V is TRBV7-9, with a tentative D call TRBD1 (6 bases). V lost 1 base to trimming and J lost 4 bases, with 14 bases between them. The CDR3 covers 15 residues. Germline CDR1 reads SEHNR; CDR2 reads FQNEAQ (reference sequence). This CDR3 reads CASSLDLGHKYEQYV. The DNA of the CDR3 is TGTGCCAGCAGCTTAGACCTGGGACACAAATACGAGCAGTACGTC.

With regard to this clonotype: Sequence at one end of the junction differs from germline and may be a read error. V gene TRBV11-2 combines with J gene TRBJ2-1, with 8 bases lining up with TRBD2. CDR1 SGHAT and CDR2 FQNNGV come from the germline V gene. This CDR3 has 19 amino acids. CDR3 region: CASSLTGGGLRLAYDEQFF. CDR3 nucleotide sequence: TGTGCCAGCAGCTTAACGGGCGGGGGGCTAAGGTTGGCCTACGATGAGCAGTTCTTC.

In its sample, this clonotype was seen a few times. The rearrangement joins TRBV6-6 to TRBJ2-7, with D perhaps TRBD2 (5 bases). Trimming cost V 0 bases and J 5 bases, with 5 bases left between them. Germline lookup yields CDR1 MNHNY and CDR2 SVGAGI (reference sequence). The CDR3 runs 12 residues. CDR3 loop: CASSYSRDEQYV. The CDR3 region has the DNA TGTGCCAGCAGTTACTCGAGGGACGAGCAGTACGTC.

The sample holds a few counts of this clonotype. The chain joins TRBV27 to TRBJ1-1; a possible D gene is TRBD1 (5 bases). The CDR3 is made up of 15 amino acids. CDR1 is MNHEY and CDR2 is SMNVEV in the germline V gene (reference sequence). V shed 8 bases and J shed 2 bases, with 18 bases lying between them. CDR3 loop: CASCPGGAVNTEAFF. The CDR3 DNA is TGTGCCAGCTGCCCGGGAGGGGCGGTCAACACTGAAGCTTTCTTT.

In this sample, this clonotype turned up many times. The V and J genes are TRBV7-8 and TRBJ2-2, with 7 bases lining up with TRBD2. Germline CDR1 SGHVS, CDR2 FQNEAQ. V shed 3 bases and J 7 bases; nucleotides not matched to a gene: 5. CDR3 length equals 14 residues. CDR3 region: CASSFGPGGGELFF. The CDR3 DNA is TGTGCCAGCAGCTTTGGACCGGGGGGCGGGGAGCTGTTTTTT.

This clonotype has a handful of counts. The chain combines TRBV12-3 or TRBV12-4 with TRBJ1-1; TRBD1 aligns across 9 bases. The CDR3 is made up of 14 amino acids. The V segment lost 5 bases and the J segment 3 bases; nucleotides outside the gene matches: 4. The chain's CDR3 is CASSTGGEDTEAFF. CDR3 bases: TGTGCCAGCAGTACAGGGGGCGAAGACACTGAAGCTTTCTTT.

The chain carries TRBV15 and TRBJ1-5; TRBD1 is a possible D gene (6 bases). In germline, CDR1 is LNHNV, CDR2 YYDKDF (reference sequence). V was shortened by 1 base and J by 7 bases, with 8 bases between the two germline ends. This CDR3 has 13 amino acids. For the CDR3, the DNA is TGTGCCACCAGCAGAGCGGGGACACAGCCCCAGCATTTT. Amino acid sequence: CATSRAGTQPQHF. Full variable domain (remainder filled in from reference TRBV15 and TRBJ1-5): DAMVIQNPRYQVTQFGKPVTLSCSQTLNHNVMYWYQQKSSQAPKLLFHYYDKDFNNEADTPDNFQSRRPNTSFCFLDIRSPGLGDTAMYLCATSRAGTQPQHFGDGTRLSIL.